The 27 T cell receptor beta chains in this list originate from one sample, sequenced in a study of T cell repertoires in aging, cancer and after chemotherapy. TRB rearrangements spanning V, D and J were amplified using mixed TRB-A/B primers. TCRdb independently ran MiXCR on the multiplex PCR reads; one entry per CDR3 protein. The data contain over 4,000 distinct CDR3 sequences, around a fifth of them singletons. Peripheral blood genomic DNA, not sorted cells or RNA, was the template. Material: blood. These receptors were obtained from a human donor in good health. The donor label of this sample is uncertain.

This clonotype rates as medium-sized. J is TRBJ1-5 and V is TRBV18; D ambiguous. The V end was cut by 0 bases, the J end by 2 bases, with 2 bases between. CDR1 is KGHSH and CDR2 is LQKENI in the germline V gene. There are 13 residues in the CDR3. The CDR3 reads CASSPPGNQPQHF. CDR3 DNA sequence: TGTGCCAGCTCACCACCGGGCAATCAGCCCCAGCATTTT.

The chain has TRBV5-1 and TRBJ2-3; weak D call: TRBD1 (6 bases). Germline CDR1 reads SGHRS; CDR2 reads YFSETQ. The CDR3 consists of 16 residues. Trimming removed 0 bases from V and 5 bases from J, with 16 bases in between. CDR3 loop: CASSLAGSRGQDTQYF. CDR3 nucleotides: TGCGCCAGCAGCTTGGCCGGGTCTCGGGGACAAGATACGCAGTATTTT.

By share, this clonotype ranks as medium-sized (0.01 to 0.1%). The CDR3 loop is CASSYSLGRYTEAFF. The CDR3 region has the DNA TGTGCCAGCAGTTACTCCCTTGGCAGATACACTGAAGCTTTCTTT. V usage is TRBV6-5 and J usage is TRBJ1-1, with unresolved D. Germline V CDR1 and CDR2: MNHEY, SVGAGI. This CDR3 is built from 15 residues. V was trimmed by 0 bases and J by 3 bases, leaving 11 bases between them.

This clonotype is medium-sized within its sample. The chain combines TRBV5-6 with TRBJ1-1, with unresolved D. From germline, CDR1 is SGHDT and CDR2 YYEEEE. V was pared by 2 bases and J by 1 base, with 6 bases between. The CDR3 is 13 amino acids. The CDR3 here is CASSFGGNTEAFF. The CDR3 nucleotides are TGTGCCAGCAGCTTCGGCGGGAACACTGAAGCTTTCTTT.

CDR3 nucleotide sequence: TGTGCCAGCAGTTTATGGGGGGGGGGGCCCTACGAGCAGTACTTC. Translated, it gives CASSLWGGGPYEQYF. The chain uses TRBV27 and TRBJ2-7; D perhaps matches TRBD2 (7 bases). The length of the CDR3 is 15 residues. The V gene's germline CDR1 is MNHEY and CDR2 SMNVEV (reference sequence). The V end was cut by 1 base, the J end by 2 bases, with 12 bases between.

This clonotype is judged medium-sized. This chain joins TRBV7-2 and TRBJ1-3; the D is unclear. Germline CDR1 reads SGHTA; CDR2 reads FQGNSA. V lost 7 bases, J lost 0 bases, and 7 bases lay in between. The CDR3 length is 13 residues. The CDR3: CASTERSGNTIYF. The DNA for the CDR3 is TGTGCCAGCACAGAGCGCTCTGGAAACACCATATATTTT.

By proportion, this clonotype is medium-sized. The chain has TRBV6-5 and TRBJ2-2; no definite D call. The CDR3 covers 14 residues. V lost 7 bases, J lost 5 bases, and 14 bases lay in between. CDR1 and CDR2 (germline): MNHEY, SVGAGI. The CDR3 bases are TGTGCCAGCAAACGCTACAGATCAACCGGGGAGCTGTTTTTT. Translation gives CASKRYRSTGELFF.

This clonotype is classed as medium-sized. The chain is built from TRBV10-3 and TRBJ2-7; 9 bases are shared with TRBD2. Germline CDR1 is ENHRY and CDR2 is SYGVKD. The ends lost 5 bases at V and 3 bases at J; junction bases unmatched: 5. The CDR3 runs 14 residues. DNA of the CDR3: TGTGCCATCAGTACTAGCGGGTCCATCTACGAGCAGTACTTC. It translates to CAISTSGSIYEQYF.

The CDR3 sequence is CASSGSGNTIYF. The CDR3 bases are TGTGCCAGCAGTGGCTCTGGAAACACCATATATTTT. The gene calls are TRBV25-1 and TRBJ1-3; D not certain. This CDR3 has 12 amino acids. The V end was cut by 4 bases, the J end by 0 bases, with 1 base between. Germline CDR1 reads MGHDK; CDR2 reads SYGVNS.

In its sample, this clonotype ranks as large. The chain combines TRBV29-1 with TRBJ2-3; TRBD2 matches 9 bases. The CDR3 loop spans 14 amino acids. V lost 7 bases and J lost 4; bases outside the gene matches: 9. Germline CDR1 reads SQVTM; CDR2 reads ANQGSEA. The CDR3 sequence: CSALGGLAPDTQYF. The CDR3 DNA sequence: TGCAGCGCGCTTGGGGGACTAGCACCAGATACGCAGTATTTT.

This clonotype has only a few counts. The chain has TRBV5-1 and TRBJ1-4, with 10 bases aligning to TRBD1. The CDR3 totals 16 residues. The germline V gene encodes CDR1 SGHRS and CDR2 YFSETQ. V lost 4 bases and J lost 2; bases outside the gene matches: 5. CDR3 in DNA: TGCGCCAGCAGCCTACGACAGGGGGCGACTAATGAAAAACTGTTTTTT. It yields the protein CASSLRQGATNEKLFF.

By share, this clonotype counts as medium-sized. The chain is built from TRBV12-3 or TRBV12-4 and TRBJ2-4; no firm D call. The CDR3 runs to 15 residues. V gave up 3 bases and J gave up 9 bases, with 18 bases separating them. The CDR3 sequence is CASSFEDSSSGIQYF. The CDR3 nucleotides are TGTGCCAGCAGTTTTGAAGATTCATCAAGTGGCATTCAGTACTTC.

Worth noting for this clonotype: Just one base apart from a much larger clone, this may be a read error. The DNA for the CDR3 is TGTCCCAGCTCACCCAGGTCTAGCGGGGGTTACAATGAGCAGTTCTTC. This codes for CPSSPRSSGGYNEQFF. This rearrangement joins TRBV18 to TRBJ2-1, with 10 positions matching TRBD2. Germline-derived CDR1 and CDR2 are KGHSH and LQKENI. The CDR3 extends over 16 amino acids.

By share of the sample, this clonotype is medium-sized. The V and J genes are TRBV6-2 or TRBV6-3 and TRBJ1-2; possible D gene TRBD1, 5 bases. Germline lookup yields CDR1 MNHEY and CDR2 SVGEGT. V lost 5 bases and J lost 8, with 12 bases in between. The CDR3 is 12 amino acids. The CDR3 DNA reads TGTGCCAGCAGTCTACAGGTGGAGGGCTACACCTTC. It specifies CASSLQVEGYTF.

A word on this clonotype: This may stem from a read error, because a much larger clone lies one nucleotide away. The rearrangement joins TRBV6-6 to TRBJ1-5; perhaps TRBD1 as D (6 bases). CDR1 and CDR2 (germline): MNHNY, SVGAGI (reference sequence). V was trimmed by 0 bases and J by 7 bases, leaving 13 bases between them. The CDR3 spans 15 residues. CDR3 in amino acids: CASSYSHRAGQPQHF. The CDR3 DNA reads as TGTGCCAGCAGTTACTCGCACAGGGCGGGCCAGCCCCAGCATTTT.

The V call is TRBV29-1, the J call TRBJ2-1; 13 bases align to TRBD2. Germline assignment: CDR1 SQVTM and CDR2 ANQGSEA. V gave up 6 bases and J gave up 5 bases; unmatched junction bases: 4. This CDR3 contains 14 residues. The CDR3 nucleotides read TGCAGCGTCTGTGGACTAGCGGGAGACAATGAGCAGTTCTTC. This gives the protein CSVCGLAGDNEQFF.

Within the sample, this clonotype is medium-sized. The chain couples TRBV19 to TRBJ2-2, with 9 positions matching TRBD1. V was clipped by 10 bases and J by 6 bases; unmatched bases: 9. Germline CDR1 is LNHDA and CDR2 is SQIVND (reference sequence). The CDR3 contains 14 residues. Here the CDR3 DNA reads TGTGCCACTAAGGGACGACAGGGGGCCGGGGAGCTGTTTTTT. The encoded protein is CATKGRQGAGELFF.

The chain carries TRBV6-5 and TRBJ1-5; D might be TRBD1 (6 bases). V lost 5 bases and J 9 bases, leaving 14 bases between the germline ends. The CDR3 contains 13 residues. Germline loops: CDR1 MNHEY, CDR2 SVGAGI. This chain's CDR3 is CASSLGQYGPQHF. CDR3 bases: TGTGCCAGCAGTCTTGGACAGTATGGGCCCCAGCATTTT.

The sample holds a few counts of this clonotype. The genes are TRBV4-3 and TRBJ1-5; tentatively, D is TRBD1 (6 bases). The CDR3 length is 16 residues. The V end was cut by 0 bases, the J end by 7 bases, with 16 bases between. In germline, CDR1 is LGHNA, CDR2 YSLEER. CDR3 in amino acids: CASSQDRMRQGQPQHF. The CDR3 coding sequence is TGCGCCAGCAGCCAAGATCGTATGAGGCAGGGGCAGCCCCAGCATTTT.

This clonotype qualifies as medium-sized (0.01 to 0.1%). This chain links TRBV6-1 with TRBJ1-4; 8 nucleotides align to TRBD1. Germline lookup yields CDR1 MNHNS and CDR2 SASEGT. The trim removed 8 bases at V and 4 bases at J, leaving 15 bases unmatched. The CDR3 is 17 amino acids. The CDR3 sequence: CASYRGSGVMYNEKLFF. DNA for the CDR3: TGTGCCAGCTACAGGGGGTCGGGGGTAATGTATAATGAAAAACTGTTTTTT.

V and J are TRBV4-1 and TRBJ2-5; TRBD2 agrees at 11 bases. The junction had 4 bases not matched to a gene; V was cut back by 2 bases and J by 2 bases. The CDR3 runs 16 residues. Germline V gene sequence: CDR1 MGHRA, CDR2 YSYEKL. CDR3 coding DNA: TGCGCCAGCAGCCAAAGACTAGCGGGAAATCAAGAGACCCAGTACTTC. It codes for CASSQRLAGNQETQYF.

By its share, this clonotype is large. The chain has TRBV29-1 and TRBJ2-1, with TRBD1 matching 11 bases. Per germline, CDR1 SQVTM and CDR2 ANQGSEA. With 5 bases clipped from V and 6 bases from J, the junction kept 6 bases outside the gene matches. This CDR3 has 14 amino acids. The CDR3 DNA reads TGCAGCGTTTCTGGACAGGGGGCGCGCAATGAGCAGTTCTTC. Translating gives CSVSGQGARNEQFF.

By share of the sample, this clonotype is medium-sized. Here the CDR3 reads CASSVRGLNTEAFF. The CDR3 DNA reads as TGTGCCAGCAGCGTGAGGGGATTGAACACTGAAGCTTTCTTT. This chain connects TRBV6-2 or TRBV6-3 to TRBJ1-1; tentatively, D is TRBD1 (5 bases). V was trimmed by 6 bases and J by 0 bases, leaving 11 bases between them. CDR3 size: 14 residues. CDR1 and CDR2 (germline): MNHEY, SVGEGT.

This clonotype is medium-sized (0.01 to 0.1%). The chain combines TRBV7-9 with TRBJ1-4; possibly TRBD1 for D (6 bases). Per germline, CDR1 SEHNR and CDR2 FQNEAQ (reference sequence). The CDR3 is 15 residues long. V dropped 1 base and J dropped 7 bases, with 13 bases sitting between them. CDR3 nucleotides: TGTGCCAGCAGCTTAGTGCCGGGGGCAAGTGAAAAACTGTTTTTT. Its protein product is CASSLVPGASEKLFF.

The chain uses TRBV20-1 and TRBJ2-7, with D uncertain. CDR3 size: 12 residues. Germline CDR1 is DFQATT and CDR2 is SNEGSKA (reference sequence). V lost 3 bases to trimming and J lost 3 bases, with 9 bases between them. The CDR3, as DNA: TGCAGTGCTAGGGCCAGAAACTACGAGCAGTACTTC. Translation: CSARARNYEQYF.

This clonotype was seen a few times. The rearrangement links TRBV7-9 to TRBJ2-4, with D hard to call. The CDR3 contains 13 residues. Trimming removed 8 bases at V and 4 bases at J, with 12 bases between. Per germline, CDR1 SEHNR and CDR2 FQNEAQ (reference sequence). DNA of the CDR3: TGTGCCAGCGGACCCGTACTTAAAAACATTCAGTACTTC. Translating it yields CASGPVLKNIQYF.

This clonotype was detected only a few times. The chain links TRBV20-1 to TRBJ1-3; D gene ambiguous. Germline V gives CDR1 DFQATT, CDR2 SNEGSKA (reference sequence). The V end was cut by 1 base, the J end by 4 bases, with 8 bases between. CDR3 size: 13 residues. The CDR3 sequence is CSARVAGGNTIYF. The CDR3 nucleotides are TGCAGTGCTAGAGTTGCGGGGGGAAACACCATATATTTT.